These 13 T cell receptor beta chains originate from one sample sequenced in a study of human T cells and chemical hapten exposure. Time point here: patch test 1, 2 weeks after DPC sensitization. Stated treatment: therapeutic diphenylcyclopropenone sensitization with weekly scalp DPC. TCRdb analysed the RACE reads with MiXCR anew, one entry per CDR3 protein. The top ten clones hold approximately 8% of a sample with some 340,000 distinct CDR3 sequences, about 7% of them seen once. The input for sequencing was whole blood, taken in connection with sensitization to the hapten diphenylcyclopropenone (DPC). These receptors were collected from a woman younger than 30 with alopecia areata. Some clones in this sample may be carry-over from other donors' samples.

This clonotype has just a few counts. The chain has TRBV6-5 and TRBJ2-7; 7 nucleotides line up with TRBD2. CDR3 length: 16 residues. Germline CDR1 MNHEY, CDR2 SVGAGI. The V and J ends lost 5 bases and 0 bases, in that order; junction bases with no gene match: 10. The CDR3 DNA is TGTGCCAGCAGTCGCCAGACTAGCTTTAGCTCCTACGAGCAGTACTTC. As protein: CASSRQTSFSSYEQYF.

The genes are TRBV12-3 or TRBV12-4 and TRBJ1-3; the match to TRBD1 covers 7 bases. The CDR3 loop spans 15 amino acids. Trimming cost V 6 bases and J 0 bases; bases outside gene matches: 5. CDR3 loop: CASSTGQSSGNTIYF. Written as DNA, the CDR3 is TGTGCCAGCAGCACGGGACAGAGCTCTGGAAACACCATATATTTT.

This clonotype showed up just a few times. CDR3 sequence (DNA): TGTGCCAGCAGAGGGGAGGTGCGGGACAGGGTGAATGACCGCTATGGCTACACCTTC. Its protein product is CASRGEVRDRVNDRYGYTF. V is TRBV2 and J is TRBJ1-2, with 9 bases fitting TRBD1. The V segment lost 6 bases and the J segment 4 bases; nucleotides outside the gene matches: 21. The CDR3 runs to 19 residues. CDR1 is SNHLY and CDR2 is FYNNEI in the germline V gene.

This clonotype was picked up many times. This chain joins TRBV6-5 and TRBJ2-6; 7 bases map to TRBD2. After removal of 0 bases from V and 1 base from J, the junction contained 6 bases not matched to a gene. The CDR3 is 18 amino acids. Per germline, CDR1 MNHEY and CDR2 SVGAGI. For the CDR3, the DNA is TGTGCCAGCAGTTACTCCAGCGGGACGGTATCTGGGGCCAACGTCCTGACTTTC. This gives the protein CASSYSSGTVSGANVLTF.

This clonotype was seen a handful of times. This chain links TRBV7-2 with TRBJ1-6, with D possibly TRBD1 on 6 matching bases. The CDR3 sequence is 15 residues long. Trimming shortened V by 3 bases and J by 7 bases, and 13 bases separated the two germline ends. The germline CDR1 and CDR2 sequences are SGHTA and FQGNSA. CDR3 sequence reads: CASSFTWTVNSPLHF. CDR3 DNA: TGTGCCAGCAGCTTCACCTGGACAGTCAATTCACCCCTCCACTTT.

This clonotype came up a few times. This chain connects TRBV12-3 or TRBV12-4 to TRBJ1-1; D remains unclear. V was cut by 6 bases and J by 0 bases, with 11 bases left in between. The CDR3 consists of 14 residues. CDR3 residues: CASSRLPLNTEAFF. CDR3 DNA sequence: TGTGCCAGCAGCCGCCTTCCCCTGAACACTGAAGCTTTCTTT.

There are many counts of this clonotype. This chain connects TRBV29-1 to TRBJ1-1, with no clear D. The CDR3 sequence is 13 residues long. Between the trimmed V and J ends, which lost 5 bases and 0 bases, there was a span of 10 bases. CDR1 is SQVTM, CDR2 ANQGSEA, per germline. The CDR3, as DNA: TGCAGCGTTAATAGCGCCCTGAACACTGAAGCTTTCTTT. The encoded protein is CSVNSALNTEAFF.

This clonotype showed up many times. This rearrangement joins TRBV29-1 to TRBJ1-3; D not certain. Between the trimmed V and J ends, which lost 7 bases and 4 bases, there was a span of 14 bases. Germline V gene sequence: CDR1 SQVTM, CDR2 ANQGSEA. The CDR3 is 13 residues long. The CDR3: CSAMTALGNTIYF. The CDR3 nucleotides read TGCAGCGCTATGACGGCGCTGGGAAACACCATATATTTT.

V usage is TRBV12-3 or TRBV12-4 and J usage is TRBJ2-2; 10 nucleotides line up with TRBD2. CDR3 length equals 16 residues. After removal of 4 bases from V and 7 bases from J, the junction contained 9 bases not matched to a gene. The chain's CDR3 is CASSSPAGGLVGELFF. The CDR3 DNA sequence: TGTGCCAGCAGTTCCCCAGCGGGGGGGCTCGTCGGGGAGCTGTTTTTT.

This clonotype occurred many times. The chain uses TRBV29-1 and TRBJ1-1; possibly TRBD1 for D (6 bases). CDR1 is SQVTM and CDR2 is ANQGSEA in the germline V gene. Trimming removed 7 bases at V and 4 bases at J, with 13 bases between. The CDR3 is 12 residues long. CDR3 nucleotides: TGCAGCGAAACCCAGGGGTTCACTGAAGCTTTCTTT. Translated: CSETQGFTEAFF.

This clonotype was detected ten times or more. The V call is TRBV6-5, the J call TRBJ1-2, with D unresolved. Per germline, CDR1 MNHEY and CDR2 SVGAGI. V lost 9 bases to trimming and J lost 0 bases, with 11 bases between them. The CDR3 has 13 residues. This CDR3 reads CASRTSANYGYTF. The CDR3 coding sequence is TGTGCCAGTCGGACGTCAGCTAACTATGGCTACACCTTC.

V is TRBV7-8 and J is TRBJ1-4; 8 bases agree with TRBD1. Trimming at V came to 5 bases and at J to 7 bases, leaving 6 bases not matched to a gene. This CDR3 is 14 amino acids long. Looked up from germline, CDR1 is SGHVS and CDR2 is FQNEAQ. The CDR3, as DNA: TGTGCCAGCAGCACCGGACAGGGTGGTGAAAAACTGTTTTTT. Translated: CASSTGQGGEKLFF.

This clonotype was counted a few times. The CDR3 nucleotides read TGTGCCAGCAGTTTGGGTTTTAGCAGGGCCGCTTTCTTT. This sequence encodes CASSLGFSRAAFF. V usage is TRBV12-3 or TRBV12-4 and J usage is TRBJ1-1; D possibly corresponds to TRBD1 (5 bases). The CDR3 contains 13 residues. V was pared by 3 bases and J by 11 bases, with 16 bases between.